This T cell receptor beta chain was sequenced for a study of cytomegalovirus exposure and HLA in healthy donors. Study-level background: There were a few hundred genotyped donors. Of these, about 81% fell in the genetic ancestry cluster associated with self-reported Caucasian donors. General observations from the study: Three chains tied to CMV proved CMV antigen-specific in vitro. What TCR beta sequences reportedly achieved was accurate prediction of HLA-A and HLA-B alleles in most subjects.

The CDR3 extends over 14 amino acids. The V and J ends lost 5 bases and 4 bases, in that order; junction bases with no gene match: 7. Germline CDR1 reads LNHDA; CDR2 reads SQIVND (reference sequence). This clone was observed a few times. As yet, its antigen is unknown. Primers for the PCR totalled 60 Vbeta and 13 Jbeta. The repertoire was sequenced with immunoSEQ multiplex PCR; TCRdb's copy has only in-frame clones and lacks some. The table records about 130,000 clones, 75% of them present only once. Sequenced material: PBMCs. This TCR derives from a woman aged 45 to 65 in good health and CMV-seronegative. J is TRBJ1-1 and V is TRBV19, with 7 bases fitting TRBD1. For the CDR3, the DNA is TGTGCCAGTAGTCTCGGACAGGCGCGCACTGAAGCTTTCTTT. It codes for CASSLGQARTEAFF.